Reported below is one TCR beta chain. What it binds is unknown. The source of the sample is a study of T-cell memory formation after mild COVID-19. Study-wide background: There were largely donor-specific TCR clusters. Study-wide results and caveats: Mostly located in CM and EM were contracting CD4+ clones, with contracting CD8+ clones located in EMRA. The second-wave clones peaking on day 37 were not confirmed as SARS-CoV-2-specific.

Constant-segment primers and 5'RACE yielded cDNA libraries for TCR alpha and TCR beta, each carrying sample barcodes and UMIs. MiXCR was run by TCRdb on the 5' RACE reads, yielding one entry per CDR3 protein. The sample carries hundreds of thousands of distinct CDR3 sequences, about a fifth recorded once. Trimming cost V 0 bases and J 3 bases; bases outside gene matches: 5. Germline CDR1 reads KGHDR; CDR2 reads SFDVKD. The CDR3 spans 16 residues. V usage is TRBV24-1 and J usage is TRBJ2-7; the match to TRBD1 covers 9 bases. The sample consisted of PBMCs or a T cell subset sorted from them (not recorded which). The TCR was taken from an adult woman who had mild COVID-19 (a few samples of this study predate the infection). Cell type and time point are not known. The CDR3 reads CATSDLMGQGFYEQYF. The CDR3 coding sequence is TGTGCCACCAGTGATTTGATGGGACAGGGTTTCTACGAGCAGTACTTC.